A selection of T cell receptor beta chains follows, all from one sample in a study of blood T cell repertoires in COVID-19. Sequencing was performed with immunoSEQ multiplex PCR; in TCRdb, only in-frame clones are kept and a portion is missing. This sample yields 25,000 to 35,000 clones, of which 90% are seen a single time; around 1.5% belongs to the top ten. Sequencing was done on a sample of peripheral blood. The receptors originated from a man aged 55 to 70 with active COVID-19. CDR3s include the opening cysteine and the closing phenylalanine or tryptophan. The order of the fields is J gene, V gene, CDR3 protein.

TRBJ2-7	TRBV13	CASSSRENSYEQYF
TRBJ1-6	TRBV4-1	CASSPGAYDSPLHF
TRBJ1-2	TRBV12-3/TRBV12-4	CASSVGTVYGYTF
TRBJ1-1	TRBV11-2	CASSWPQGNTEAFF
TRBJ2-1	TRBV10-1	CASSKEGYNEQFF
TRBJ2-2	TRBV28	CASSAPPGSQGSLPNTGELFF
TRBJ2-3	TRBV13	CARAPTPNTDTQYF
TRBJ1-1	TRBV7-6	CASSLSGQPNTEAFF
TRBJ1-2	TRBV18	CASSPQGGGQPNYGYTF
TRBJ2-7	TRBV30	CAWSGGRGGREQYF
TRBJ2-2	TRBV6-4	CASSAEWTGIGELFF
TRBJ2-5	TRBV3-1/TRBV3-2	CASSRDFRYF
TRBJ2-5	TRBV5-4	CASSLRGGRRETQYF
TRBJ2-3	TRBV29-1	CSVQTSGGSDTQYF
TRBJ1-1	TRBV5-6	CASSSWGGRRTEAFF
TRBJ2-5	TRBV28	CASSTLGQGSRETQYF
TRBJ1-6	TRBV28	CASVLGGARWNSPLHF
TRBJ1-3	TRBV14	CASSQVANTIYF
TRBJ2-3	TRBV6-5	CASSYSPRPPTDTQYF
TRBJ1-5	TRBV12-3/TRBV12-4	CASSDRGEQPQHF
TRBJ1-4	TRBV19	CASSMGSRTKEEKLFF
TRBJ2-3	TRBV27	CASSSRDSGVTDTQYF
TRBJ2-1	TRBV4-2	CASSQDPFASGGADNEQFF
TRBJ2-5	TRBV6-1	CASSSAGAQETQYF
TRBJ2-2	TRBV7-3	CASSLIPVPVADTNTGELFF
TRBJ2-6	TRBV24-1	CATSDPDSSGANVLTF
TRBJ2-7	TRBV10-3	CATRRDRAHEQYF
TRBJ1-6	TRBV7-2	CASSTGQGQSSPLHF
TRBJ2-3	TRBV28	CASSPNLALTDTQYF
TRBJ1-4	TRBV11-1	CASSLAQGAAEEKLFF
TRBJ2-1	TRBV19	CASSTTGGLYNEQFF
TRBJ2-7	TRBV2	CASSPGTTYEQYF
TRBJ2-6	TRBV19	CASSSYSGTGGAGANVLTF
TRBJ1-1	TRBV5-1	CASTSRGAGTEAFF
TRBJ2-7	TRBV6-1	CASSETGSYEQYF
TRBJ1-4	TRBV5-6	CASRPQGTGEKLFF
TRBJ2-3	TRBV6-5	CASTRRGTDTQYF
TRBJ2-7	TRBV3-1/TRBV3-2	CASSQGGREYF
TRBJ2-7	TRBV4-3	CASSQEVRGNYEQYF
TRBJ1-2	TRBV23-1	CASSQYLGQGYYGYTF
TRBJ1-3	TRBV3-1/TRBV3-2	CASSQWGRATGNTIYF
TRBJ1-1	TRBV6-6	CASRPPGETEAFF
TRBJ1-4	TRBV18	CASSPTGGAFEKLFF
TRBJ1-2	TRBV11-2	CASSLMTARSYTF
TRBJ1-1	TRBV29-1	CSVAVRGWVTEAFF
TRBJ1-1	TRBV4-1	CASSPYHDRSAEAFF
TRBJ2-7	TRBV12-5	CASGLAGAEQYF
TRBJ2-3	TRBV5-1	CASSLSLDTQYF
TRBJ2-1	TRBV6-5	CASTRGGYNEQFF